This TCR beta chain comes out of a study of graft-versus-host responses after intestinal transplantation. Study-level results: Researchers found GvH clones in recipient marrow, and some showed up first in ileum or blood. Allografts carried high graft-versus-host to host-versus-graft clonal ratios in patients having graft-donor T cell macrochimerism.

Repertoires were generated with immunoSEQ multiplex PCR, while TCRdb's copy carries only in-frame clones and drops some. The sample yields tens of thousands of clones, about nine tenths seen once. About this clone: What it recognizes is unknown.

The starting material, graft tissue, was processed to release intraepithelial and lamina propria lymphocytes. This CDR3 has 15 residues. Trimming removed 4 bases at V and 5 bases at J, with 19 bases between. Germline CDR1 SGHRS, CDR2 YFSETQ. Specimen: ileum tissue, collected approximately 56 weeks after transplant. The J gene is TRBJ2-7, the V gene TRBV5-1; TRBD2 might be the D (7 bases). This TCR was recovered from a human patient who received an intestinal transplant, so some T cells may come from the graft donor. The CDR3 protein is CASSPQPRGPHEQYF. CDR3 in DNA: TGCGCCAGCAGCCCCCAGCCGCGGGGGCCCCACGAGCAGTACTTC.